One sample yielded the 9 T cell receptor beta chains listed below, sequenced in a study of blood T cell repertoires in COVID-19. The assay was immunoSEQ multiplex PCR, and TCRdb's table has in-frame clones only and misses some. In the table there are about 320,000 clones, approximately 91% of which are singletons. The sequencing input was PBMCs or T cells enriched from blood (not recorded which). The receptors here all came from a woman aged 25 to 39 who had been exposed to COVID-19.

The V and J genes are TRBV19 and TRBJ1-1; D uncertain. Germline V gene lookup returns CDR1 LNHDA and CDR2 SQIVND (reference sequence). Trimming shortened V by 3 bases and J by 0 bases, and 8 bases separated the two germline ends. This CDR3 has 14 amino acids. The CDR3 DNA reads TGTGCCAGTAGTATCGGGAGGCTGAACACTGAAGCTTTCTTT. It encodes CASSIGRLNTEAFF.

The rearrangement uses TRBV29-1 and TRBJ1-2, with D tentatively TRBD1 (6 bases). Germline CDR1 and CDR2: SQVTM and ANQGSEA. V shed 2 bases and J shed 7 bases, with 17 bases lying between them. CDR3 length: 14 residues. CDR3 in DNA: TGCAGCGTTGAAAGGCAGGGGAGAGTCGGTGGCTACACCTTC. Protein: CSVERQGRVGGYTF.

The chain joins TRBV18 to TRBJ1-6, with a possible D match to TRBD1 (5 bases). In germline, CDR1 is KGHSH, CDR2 LQKENI. The CDR3 consists of 13 residues. Between the trimmed V and J ends, which lost 2 bases and 9 bases, there was a span of 8 bases. CDR3 residues: CASSPSQASPLHF. CDR3 sequence (DNA): TGTGCCAGCTCACCATCACAGGCTTCACCCCTCCACTTT. The whole variable domain, filled in from reference TRBV18 and TRBJ1-6, reads NAGVMQNPRHLVRRRGQEARLRCSPMKGHSHVYWYRQLPEEGLKFMVYLQKENIIDESGMPKERFSAEFPKEGPSILRIQQVVRGDSAAYFCASSPSQASPLHFGNGTRLTVT.

The chain links TRBV9 to TRBJ1-2; tentatively, D is TRBD1 (5 bases). The germline CDR1 and CDR2 sequences are SGDLS and YYNGEE. Trimming cost V 3 bases and J 4 bases, with 10 bases left between them. CDR3 length equals 13 residues. The CDR3 spells CASSARQSYGYTF. Here the CDR3 DNA reads TGTGCCAGCAGCGCTAGACAGAGCTATGGCTACACCTTC.

This rearrangement joins TRBV19 to TRBJ1-2; 8 bases agree with TRBD1. This CDR3 has 14 amino acids. The junction had 6 bases not matched to a gene; V was cut back by 2 bases and J by 7 bases. CDR1 LNHDA and CDR2 SQIVND come from the germline V gene (reference sequence). Here the CDR3 reads CASSISRGHGGYTF. CDR3 DNA: TGTGCCAGTAGTATATCCAGGGGGCATGGTGGCTACACCTTC.

As regards this clone: This sample includes further DNA sequences coding for the same CDR3. CDR3: CASSFRGGNTEAFF. In DNA, the CDR3 is TGTGCCAGCAGTTTCAGAGGGGGGAACACTGAAGCTTTCTTT. The chain combines TRBV5-6 with TRBJ1-1; tentative D call: TRBD1 (6 bases). There are 14 residues in the CDR3. Per the germline V gene, CDR1 is SGHDT and CDR2 is YYEEEE. V was cut by 5 bases and J by 1 base, with 12 bases left in between. The variable domain in full, completed from reference TRBV5-6 and TRBJ1-1, reads DAGVTQSPTHLIKTRGQQVTLRCSPKSGHDTVSWYQQALGQGPQFIFQYYEEEERQRGNFPDRFSGHQFPNYSSELNVNALLLGDSALYLCASSFRGGNTEAFFGQGTRLTVV.

V is TRBV19 and J is TRBJ1-1; no clear D. V was shortened by 2 bases and J by 6 bases, with 10 bases between the two germline ends. CDR3 length: 13 amino acids. Germline V gives CDR1 LNHDA, CDR2 SQIVND (reference sequence). The CDR3, as DNA: TGTGCCAGTAGTATAATGCGGAAGGCTGAAGCTTTCTTT. Protein: CASSIMRKAEAFF. The full variable domain, with the rest looked up from reference TRBV19 and TRBJ1-1, is DGGITQSPKYLFRKEGQNVTLSCEQNLNHDAMYWYRQDPGQGLRLIYYSQIVNDFQKGDIAEGYSVSREKKESFPLTVTSAQKNPTAFYLCASSIMRKAEAFFGQGTRLTVV.

The chain combines TRBV7-3 with TRBJ1-4; perhaps TRBD1 as D (6 bases). CDR1 and CDR2 from the germline V gene are SGHTA and FQGTGA. The CDR3 is 14 residues long. V was trimmed by 6 bases and J by 2 bases, leaving 10 bases between them. For the CDR3, the DNA is TGTGCCAGCAGTCCAGGGGCTACTAATGAAAAACTGTTTTTT. This gives the protein CASSPGATNEKLFF.

This chain uses TRBV5-5 with TRBJ1-2; D is ambiguous. Per germline, CDR1 SGHKS and CDR2 YYEKEE (reference sequence). The length of the CDR3 is 14 residues. V was trimmed by 1 base and J by 2 bases, leaving 9 bases between them. This CDR3 reads CASSLRPENYGYTF. CDR3 bases: TGTGCCAGCAGCTTGCGTCCGGAGAACTATGGCTACACCTTC.